The next 21 T cell receptor beta chains were all read from a single sample in a study of beta chain features in type 1 diabetes. Expressed TCRB transcripts got sequenced, as all isolated RNA was reverse transcribed. Generated by immunoSEQ multiplex PCR, the TCRdb table keeps only in-frame clones and is missing some. The table shows fewer than 400,000 clones, with about a tenth occurring only once. Study-wide findings and caveats: Moderately but significantly shorter TCRB CDR3s were found in Type 1 diabetes patients in all four CD4+ subsets.

For these receptors, no antigen is known. The sequenced sample consisted of central memory CD4+ T cells from blood. These receptor sequences come from a man in his thirties or forties with type 1 diabetes.

The chain combines TRBV2 with TRBJ1-1; D not resolved. This CDR3 has 13 amino acids. V lost 6 bases to trimming and J lost 1 base, with 9 bases between them. Germline V CDR1 and CDR2: SNHLY, FYNNEI. CDR3 sequence: CASRPVWNTEAFF. The CDR3 bases are TGTGCCAGCAGGCCTGTCTGGAACACTGAAGCTTTCTTT.

This clone was seen a handful of times. The identical CDR3 is also encoded by other nucleotide sequences in the sample. This chain connects TRBV9 to TRBJ1-1; TRBD1 agrees at 8 bases. This CDR3 contains 14 residues. Germline-derived CDR1 and CDR2 are SGDLS and YYNGEE. V dropped 1 base and J dropped 1; count of bases not matched to a gene: 0. CDR3 residues: CASSVQGANTEAFF. DNA of the CDR3: TGTGCCAGCAGCGTACAGGGGGCGAACACTGAAGCTTTCTTT.

This clone appeared many times. The chain uses TRBV2 and TRBJ2-7; a possible D gene is TRBD1 (7 bases). This CDR3 spans 14 amino acids. V was cut by 7 bases and J by 2 bases, with 15 bases left in between. Germline CDR1 is SNHLY and CDR2 is FYNNEI. Here the CDR3 DNA reads TGTGCCAGCACAGGGGGGCTTCCTCCCTACGAGCAGTACTTC. This codes for CASTGGLPPYEQYF.

This clone came up many times. CDR3 sequence (DNA): TGTGCCAGCTCATTCGGACGCAATGAGCAGTTCTTC. Its translation: CASSFGRNEQFF. The genes are TRBV18 and TRBJ2-1, with D hard to call. CDR1 KGHSH and CDR2 LQKENI come from the germline V gene. V was shortened by 5 bases and J by 6 bases, with 8 bases between the two germline ends. The CDR3 extends over 12 amino acids. The whole variable domain, filled in from reference TRBV18 and TRBJ2-1, reads NAGVMQNPRHLVRRRGQEARLRCSPMKGHSHVYWYRQLPEEGLKFMVYLQKENIIDESGMPKERFSAEFPKEGPSILRIQQVVRGDSAAYFCASSFGRNEQFFGPGTRLTVL.

The CDR3 region has the DNA TGTGCCAGCAGTCCGAGTTTGATAGCCAAAAACATTCAGTACTTC. As protein: CASSPSLIAKNIQYF. The chain uses TRBV5-6 and TRBJ2-4, with no clear D. Germline V gene lookup returns CDR1 SGHDT and CDR2 YYEEEE. The V gene lost 5 bases and the J gene lost 0 bases, with 12 bases spanning the gap. The CDR3 sequence is 15 residues long. Full variable domain (remainder filled in from reference TRBV5-6 and TRBJ2-4): DAGVTQSPTHLIKTRGQQVTLRCSPKSGHDTVSWYQQALGQGPQFIFQYYEEEERQRGNFPDRFSGHQFPNYSSELNVNALLLGDSALYLCASSPSLIAKNIQYFGAGTRLSVL.

The V gene is TRBV5-6, the J gene TRBJ2-3; perhaps TRBD2 as D (6 bases). Germline V lookup: CDR1 SGHDT, CDR2 YYEEEE. Trimming removed 5 bases from V and 0 bases from J, with 13 bases in between. This CDR3 region has 15 residues. The DNA for the CDR3 is TGTGCCAGCAGTCGCGCCCGGGGGAGCACAGATACGCAGTATTTT. This codes for CASSRARGSTDTQYF.

The gene calls are TRBV18 and TRBJ2-1, with D possibly being TRBD1 or TRBD2 (5 bases each). The CDR3 contains 15 residues. The V gene lost 3 bases and the J gene lost 1 base, with 10 bases spanning the gap. Germline values: CDR1 KGHSH, CDR2 LQKENI. CDR3 nucleotides: TGTGCCAGCTCACCCGGGACGGATTCCTACAATGAGCAGTTCTTC. Its protein product is CASSPGTDSYNEQFF.

The chain carries TRBV7-6 and TRBJ2-5, with 11 bases matching TRBD1. The V segment lost 4 bases and the J segment 0 bases; nucleotides outside the gene matches: 1. The germline V gene encodes CDR1 SGHVS and CDR2 FNYEAQ. The CDR3 loop spans 15 amino acids. In DNA form, the CDR3 reads TGTGCCAGCAGCTCGGACAGGGGGCACCAAGAGACCCAGTACTTC. Translated, it gives CASSSDRGHQETQYF.

Written as DNA, the CDR3 is TGTGCCAGCAGCGAGGGACTAGCGGCCCTCACAGATACGCAGTATTTT. Protein: CASSEGLAALTDTQYF. The gene calls are TRBV9 and TRBJ2-3; 11 bases fit TRBD2. From germline, CDR1 is SGDLS and CDR2 YYNGEE. The CDR3 consists of 16 residues. Trimming cost V 3 bases and J 2 bases; bases outside gene matches: 5.

V usage is TRBV29-1 and J usage is TRBJ1-1; D remains unclear. V gave up 0 bases and J gave up 1 base, with 9 bases separating them. CDR1 and CDR2 from the germline V gene are SQVTM and ANQGSEA. The CDR3 consists of 14 residues. The CDR3, as DNA: TGCAGCGTTGAAGAGGCGGCAGAGAACACTGAAGCTTTCTTT. Protein: CSVEEAAENTEAFF.

V and J are TRBV29-1 and TRBJ1-2; 8 bases are a match to TRBD1. V gave up 7 bases and J gave up 6 bases; unmatched junction bases: 10. The CDR3 runs to 13 residues. Germline CDR1 and CDR2: SQVTM and ANQGSEA. DNA for the CDR3: TGCAGCGGTAGGACAGGGTCGGCTAATGGCTACACCTTC. Protein: CSGRTGSANGYTF.

In its sample, this clone was seen a few times. As DNA, the CDR3 is TGCGCCAGCAGCCAAGTGGAGGGGGGGACCCAGTACTTC. It translates to CASSQVEGGTQYF. This chain uses TRBV4-1 with TRBJ2-5; D possibly matches TRBD1 or TRBD2 (6 bases each). The CDR3 runs to 13 residues. The germline V gene has CDR1 MGHRA and CDR2 YSYEKL. Trimming cost V 1 base and J 7 bases, with 10 bases left between them.

The chain has TRBV5-1 and TRBJ2-3, with 9 positions matching TRBD1. The CDR3 is 16 amino acids. CDR1 and CDR2 (germline): SGHRS, YFSETQ. The V and J ends lost 2 bases and 1 base, in that order; junction bases with no gene match: 5. The DNA of the CDR3 is TGCGCCAGCAGCTTACAGGGGGCAAGTGGCACAGATACGCAGTATTTT. Its protein product is CASSLQGASGTDTQYF.

The chain combines TRBV15 with TRBJ2-7, with 8 bases matching TRBD2. This CDR3 has 16 residues. The germline V gene encodes CDR1 LNHNV and CDR2 YYDKDF (reference sequence). V trimming: 5 bases; J trimming: 0 bases; junction bases outside the gene matches: 9. CDR3 DNA: TGTGCCACCAGCGGCCAAGCGGGGGCGGGCTCCTACGAGCAGTACTTC. This encodes CATSGQAGAGSYEQYF.

J is TRBJ1-4 and V is TRBV6-6; D is undetermined. Between the trimmed V and J ends, which lost 8 bases and 4 bases, there was a span of 14 bases. This CDR3 has 14 residues. CDR1 is MNHNY, CDR2 SVGAGI, per germline (reference sequence). CDR3 sequence: CASQSEQLNEKLFF. CDR3 nucleotides: TGTGCCAGCCAATCGGAACAGCTTAATGAAAAACTGTTTTTT.

The rearrangement links TRBV14 to TRBJ2-7; either TRBD1 or TRBD2 may fit D (7 bases each). V dropped 1 base and J dropped 5 bases, with 12 bases sitting between them. CDR1 is SGHDN and CDR2 is FVKESK in the germline V gene. This CDR3 contains 14 residues. The CDR3 DNA follows: TGTGCCAGCAGCCAAGCCAGGGGGAGGGACGAGCAGTACTTC. This encodes CASSQARGRDEQYF.

The V call is TRBV7-2, the J call TRBJ2-2; 7 nucleotides line up with TRBD2. The ends lost 5 bases at V and 5 bases at J; junction bases unmatched: 11. Germline values: CDR1 SGHTA, CDR2 FQGNSA. There are 16 residues in the CDR3. Written as DNA, the CDR3 is TGTGCCAGCAGCCCCGCTCGGCGGGGGTTTACCGGGGAGCTGTTTTTT. Translating gives CASSPARRGFTGELFF.

This clone was counted a few times. This chain links TRBV12-5 with TRBJ2-1; D is ambiguous. V was pared by 7 bases and J by 7 bases, with 11 bases between. There are 12 residues in the CDR3. Germline assignment: CDR1 LGHNT and CDR2 FRNRAP. The CDR3 DNA is TGTGCTAGTGTAGGTTTGGGTAATGAGCAGTTCTTC. As protein: CASVGLGNEQFF. The variable domain in full, with the rest retrieved from reference TRBV12-5 and TRBJ2-1, is DARVTQTPRHKVTEMGQEVTMRCQPILGHNTVFWYRQTMMQGLELLAYFRNRAPLDDSGMPKDRFSAEMPDATLATLKIQPSEPRDSAVYFCASVGLGNEQFFGPGTRLTVL.

This clone was observed many times. The chain carries TRBV2 and TRBJ1-6, with unresolved D. Germline CDR1 is SNHLY and CDR2 is FYNNEI. The germline V and J ends were trimmed by 2 bases and 7 bases, with 12 bases remaining between them. This CDR3 has 15 residues. The CDR3 loop reads CASSEYVGRNSPLHF. CDR3 sequence (DNA): TGTGCCAGCAGTGAATATGTGGGAAGGAATTCACCCCTCCACTTT. The full variable domain, in which reference TRBV2 and TRBJ1-6 provide the parts outside the CDR3, is EPEVTQTPSHQVTQMGQEVILRCVPISNHLYFYWYRQILGQKVEFLVSFYNNEISEKSEIFDDQFSVERPDGSNFTLKIRSTKLEDSAMYFCASSEYVGRNSPLHFGNGTRLTVT.

This clone showed up just a few times. The rearrangement links TRBV6-5 to TRBJ1-3; 7 bases are shared with TRBD1. Germline values: CDR1 MNHEY, CDR2 SVGAGI. CDR3 length: 14 amino acids. Trimming removed 6 bases from V and 2 bases from J; junction bases left unmatched: 4. CDR3 sequence reads: CASRQGGPGNTIYF. The CDR3 bases are TGTGCCAGCAGGCAGGGGGGGCCTGGAAACACCATATATTTT.

V gene TRBV5-6 combines with J gene TRBJ2-4; 8 bases align to TRBD2. V shed 4 bases, J shed 5 bases, and the junction held 11 bases outside the gene matches. This CDR3 spans 16 amino acids. Germline CDR1 SGHDT, CDR2 YYEEEE. CDR3 protein: CASSGGTRLGENIQYF. The CDR3 DNA reads TGTGCCAGCAGCGGCGGGACTAGACTTGGGGAAAACATTCAGTACTTC.